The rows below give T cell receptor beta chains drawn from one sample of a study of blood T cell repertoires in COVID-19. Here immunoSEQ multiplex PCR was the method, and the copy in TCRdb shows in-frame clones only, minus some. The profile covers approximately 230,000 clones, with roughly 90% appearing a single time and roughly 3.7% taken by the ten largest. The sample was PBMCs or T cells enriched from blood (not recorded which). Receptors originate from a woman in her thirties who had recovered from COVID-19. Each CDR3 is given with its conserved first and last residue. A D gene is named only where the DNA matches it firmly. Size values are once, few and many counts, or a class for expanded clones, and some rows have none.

DNA: TGCGCCAGCAGCTCCGTTAGCGGGTCTGGCACAGATACGCAGTATTTT; CDR3: CASSSVSGSGTDTQYF; V: TRBV5-1; J: TRBJ2-3; D: TRBD2; size: -
DNA: TGTGCCAGCAGCTTCTCCCGGGACTCTGGTAATGAGCAGTTCTTC; CDR3: CASSFSRDSGNEQFF; V: TRBV11-2; J: TRBJ2-1; D: -; size: -
DNA: TGCGCCAGCAGCTTGGACAGGGCACGCTACACCTTC; CDR3: CASSLDRARYTF; V: TRBV5-1; J: TRBJ1-2; D: -; size: -
DNA: TGTGCCAGCAGCCAAGGGCGGAACTCCTACGAGCAGTACTTC; CDR3: CASSQGRNSYEQYF; V: TRBV3-1/TRBV3-2; J: TRBJ2-7; D: -; size: once
DNA: TGTGCCAGCAGTTACGGGTCAGGGGTGGGTCAGCCCCAGCATTTT; CDR3: CASSYGSGVGQPQHF; V: TRBV27; J: TRBJ1-5; D: -; size: -
DNA: TGTGCCAGCTCACCCAGCCCCGGGACAGGGGGCATCAACTATGGCTACACCTTC; CDR3: CASSPSPGTGGINYGYTF; V: TRBV18; J: TRBJ1-2; D: TRBD1; size: -
DNA: TGTGCCAGCAGCAGCACCGGCTCCTATAATTCACCCCTCCACTTT; CDR3: CASSSTGSYNSPLHF; V: TRBV4-2; J: TRBJ1-6; D: -; size: -
DNA: TGTGCCACCCGCGGGGCAGGCTCACCCCTCCACTTT; CDR3: CATRGAGSPLHF; V: TRBV28; J: TRBJ1-6; D: -; size: -
DNA: TGTGCCAGCAGCTTGGGACTAGCAGATTCGGCAGATACGCAGTATTTT; CDR3: CASSLGLADSADTQYF; V: TRBV11-3; J: TRBJ2-3; D: TRBD2; size: -
DNA: TGTGCCAGCAGTCAACCCTCGACAGGGGACACCGGGGAGCTGTTTTTT; CDR3: CASSQPSTGDTGELFF; V: TRBV28; J: TRBJ2-2; D: TRBD1; size: once
DNA: TGTGCCAGCAGCTTAGGACTAGCGGGAGGTGTTTACAATGAGCAGTTCTTC; CDR3: CASSLGLAGGVYNEQFF; V: TRBV7-2; J: TRBJ2-1; D: TRBD2; size: -
DNA: TGTGCCTGGAGTACCGGGACAGGGGATGGCTACACCTTC; CDR3: CAWSTGTGDGYTF; V: TRBV30; J: TRBJ1-2; D: TRBD1; size: few
DNA: TGTGCCAGCAGTTGGCCTTCTAACTATGGCTACACCTTC; CDR3: CASSWPSNYGYTF; V: TRBV28; J: TRBJ1-2; D: -; size: -
DNA: TGTGCCAGCAGCCAAGATCTGCGCGGTTATTATGGCTACACCTTC; CDR3: CASSQDLRGYYGYTF; V: TRBV14; J: TRBJ1-2; D: -; size: -
DNA: TGTGCCAGCACCTGGGGGGTGCGGTCGGAGACCCAGTACTTC; CDR3: CASTWGVRSETQYF; V: TRBV3-1/TRBV3-2; J: TRBJ2-5; D: -; size: -
DNA: TGTGCCAGCAGCCAGACGGGAAGCGGGCAGGGCAATGAGCAGTTCTTC; CDR3: CASSQTGSGQGNEQFF; V: TRBV4-2; J: TRBJ2-1; D: -; size: once
DNA: TGTGCCAGCCCCGGCGGGGGGGACACTGAAGCTTTCTTT; CDR3: CASPGGGDTEAFF; V: TRBV12-3/TRBV12-4; J: TRBJ1-1; D: -; size: -
DNA: TGTGCCAGCTTGATTAGCGGGGGTTACAATGAGCAGTTCTTC; CDR3: CASLISGGYNEQFF; V: TRBV28; J: TRBJ2-1; D: TRBD2; size: -
DNA: TGTGCCAGCAGCACCGACAGGGGGCAAGCTTCACCCCTCCACTTT; CDR3: CASSTDRGQASPLHF; V: TRBV7-9; J: TRBJ1-6; D: TRBD1; size: -
DNA: TGTGCCAGCAGTTTATTGGGGAGTTTAATGAACACTGAAGCTTTCTTT; CDR3: CASSLLGSLMNTEAFF; V: TRBV28; J: TRBJ1-1; D: -; size: few
DNA: TGTGCCAGCAGCGGCAGGGTCAGTAGTTACACCGGGGAGCTGTTTTTT; CDR3: CASSGRVSSYTGELFF; V: TRBV9; J: TRBJ2-2; D: -; size: -
DNA: TGCAGCGTTGAACCTCCGGGACAGCCAAGTGGCTACACCTTC; CDR3: CSVEPPGQPSGYTF; V: TRBV29-1; J: TRBJ1-2; D: TRBD1; size: -
DNA: TGTGCCAGCAGTCACAGACAGTCTAGCAATCAGCCCCAGCATTTT; CDR3: CASSHRQSSNQPQHF; V: TRBV7-2; J: TRBJ1-5; D: -; size: -
DNA: TGTGCCACCACGGGGAGGGCGGCGTCCTACGAGCAGTACTTC; CDR3: CATTGRAASYEQYF; V: TRBV6-5; J: TRBJ2-7; D: TRBD2; size: few
DNA: TGTGCCAGCAGTTCTAGACAGTTCTCTGGGGCCAACGTCCTGACTTTC; CDR3: CASSSRQFSGANVLTF; V: TRBV28; J: TRBJ2-6; D: -; size: -
DNA: TGTGCCAGCAGCTTAAGATACAAGGGACTAGCGGGAGGCGATGAGCAGTTCTTC; CDR3: CASSLRYKGLAGGDEQFF; V: TRBV7-3; J: TRBJ2-1; D: TRBD2; size: -
DNA: TGTGCCAGCAGCAGTACCCGAGGGTTTGGTGGCTACACCTTC; CDR3: CASSSTRGFGGYTF; V: TRBV2; J: TRBJ1-2; D: -; size: -
DNA: TGTGCCAGCAGCTTAGGAGGACTAGCGGGAGGTTTTGGCAATGAGCAGTTCTTC; CDR3: CASSLGGLAGGFGNEQFF; V: TRBV11-3; J: TRBJ2-1; D: TRBD2; size: -
DNA: TGTGCCAGCCGCCCGGCTAGGACAGGGGACATGAACACTGAAGCTTTCTTT; CDR3: CASRPARTGDMNTEAFF; V: TRBV7-2; J: TRBJ1-1; D: TRBD1; size: few
DNA: TGTGCCAGCAGGCAGGGGCCCAATCAGCCCCAGCATTTT; CDR3: CASRQGPNQPQHF; V: TRBV7-2; J: TRBJ1-5; D: -; size: -
DNA: TGTGCCAGCAAGCCAGGGAACACTGAAGCTTTCTTT; CDR3: CASKPGNTEAFF; V: TRBV21-1; J: TRBJ1-1; D: -; size: -
DNA: TGTGCCAGCAGCCAAGATCAGGGGGGCGGCTACACCTTC; CDR3: CASSQDQGGGYTF; V: TRBV3-1/TRBV3-2; J: TRBJ1-2; D: TRBD1; size: -
DNA: TGCGCCAGCAGCCCACACCCCACATCGATCTATGGCTACACCTTC; CDR3: CASSPHPTSIYGYTF; V: TRBV5-1; J: TRBJ1-2; D: -; size: -
DNA: TGCGCCAGCAGCCCACGACAGGATCTCTATGGCTACACCTTC; CDR3: CASSPRQDLYGYTF; V: TRBV4-3; J: TRBJ1-2; D: -; size: -
DNA: TGTGCCAGCAGCCTCCTTCCGCCCCAGCATTTT; CDR3: CASSLLPPQHF; V: TRBV28; J: TRBJ1-5; D: -; size: -
DNA: TGTGCCAGCAGCCCGGGGACTATAGATGAGCAGTTCTTC; CDR3: CASSPGTIDEQFF; V: TRBV5-6; J: TRBJ2-1; D: TRBD2; size: -
DNA: -; CDR3: CASTSAGTGHIQYF; V: TRBV19; J: TRBJ2-4; D: -; size: -
DNA: TGTGCCAGCTCACCGGAGGGGCCGTTTCAGCCCCAGCATTTT; CDR3: CASSPEGPFQPQHF; V: TRBV18; J: TRBJ1-5; D: -; size: -